This entry features one T cell receptor (beta chain) sequence. Its recognized antigen is unknown. No base-level quality is on record; no much larger clone is a single base apart. Based on the germline V gene, the CDR1 and CDR2 sequences are SGHNT and YENEEA. V and J lose 7 bases and 1 base, and a span of 11 bases separates them. The CDR3 covers 13 residues, taking in both the cysteine and the phenylalanine. The only DNA kept is the CDR3, 39 bases in frame from the first base. The sample comes from a study of tumor and adjacent non-tumor tissue in lung cancer (dated by TCRdb to 2016 to 2019). With regard to the full study: The cohort included around eleven adenocarcinoma, 2 squamous cell carcinoma and 1 small cell lung cancer patients. Among the approximately 15 patients, ages ranged from about 31 to 85 years, around ten were men and 5 were women, and disease was TNM stage I to III. A total of some 130 million productive TCRbeta reads were generated by sequencing, corresponding to an average of roughly 4.1 million reads per sample. The study compared bulk TCRbeta repertoires from lung tumor tissue and matched distant non-tumor lung tissue of some 14 lung cancer patients. TCRbeta CDR3 sequencing was performed on about 30 paired specimens, with one tumor sample and one normal lung sample collected per patient.

The library was prepared using multiplex PCR. Sequencing instrument: Illumina HiSeq 2500. TCRbeta libraries were constructed through three rounds of nested PCR with primers (Table S4) according to protocols adapted from ARM-PCR. Before sequencing, PCR products of 200-500 bp were cut from the gel and purified using the QIAquick gel extraction kit. The original methods were these. Reads were cleaned using Trimmomatic, were merged into complete CDR3 sequences using FLASH, and were assigned to V(D)J germline segments using MiTCR. VDJtools was used to compute clonal diversity as the inverse Simpson's index. In-frame sequences lacking a premature stop codon were counted as productive reads. Using fastp trimming at Q25 and MiXCR clonotype assembly, TCRdb reanalyzed the public sequencing data and kept in-frame beta chains. Merged by CDR3 protein, the rows form single entries marked with the most common genes and DNA. The V and J calls shown here were made by TCRdb, not taken from the authors' results. This sample comprises approximately 120,000 distinct CDR3 sequences, 66% of them detected only once. The top ten constitute more than 10% of the sample.

General study outcomes and caveats: Significantly higher TCR diversity was found in younger patients, and higher tumor TCR diversity was associated with shorter overall and disease-free survival. The top 100 clones accounted for a significantly larger cumulative portion of the repertoire in normal lung than in tumor tissue. Tumor tissue showed significantly greater TCR diversity (inverse Simpson) than normal lung tissue (approximately 400 vs 170, P = 0.0075, Mann-Whitney U test). With only about 16 patients in the cohort, the authors noted that larger samples and more detailed clinical data are needed. Peripheral blood was not sequenced, so blood TCRbeta repertoires were not examined in the lung cancer patients of the study. The sequencing platform is not named in the methods, and unique molecular identifiers are not mentioned.

RNA was isolated from bulk unsorted tissue, and RNA quality was assessed with a NanoDrop ND-1000 and an Agilent 2100. All donors had newly diagnosed lung cancer, had not received prior chemotherapy, and were admitted for thoracic surgery in China between August and November 2014. The study excluded patients who had received radiotherapy or chemotherapy before or who had another cancer at the same time. Pieces of surgical tissue measuring about 1-2 cm3 were kept in RNAlater solution and stored at -80 degrees C until use. Sequenced material: lung tumor tissue. The TCR was taken from a man aged 30 to 39 with non-small cell lung cancer. The rearranged segments are TRBV11-3 and TRBJ2-7; the D gene is unclear. Here is the DNA: TGTGCCAGCACCCCAGTGACTTCCTACGAGCAGTACTTC. This translates into CASTPVTSYEQYF.